The T cell receptor beta chain described here comes from a study of regulatory T cells in long-lasting Graves disease (dated by TCRdb to about 2021). Some background on the complete study: Antithyroid drugs had been taken for less than 3 months by newly diagnosed Graves' disease patients. This study used TCR sequencing and RNA sequencing of peripheral blood to compare persistent Graves' disease patients against newly diagnosed Graves' disease patients. The study was conducted in China and was registered as a clinical trial. A total of around 35 samples underwent TCR sequencing: around 13 from persistent and around 20 from newly diagnosed Graves' disease patients.

The CDR3 runs 16 amino acids, cysteine and phenylalanine included. Just the 48-base CDR3 DNA is kept, in frame starting at base 1. The germline V gene provides CDR1 MDHEN and CDR2 SYDVKM. Germline trimming amounts to 7 bases on V and 7 bases on J, with 10 as the count of junction bases outside the gene matches. This sample's time point label indicates: newly diagnosed GD, antithyroid drugs for less than 3 months. For both TCR sequencing and RNA sequencing, RNA was extracted from PBMCs using TRIzol. The diagnosis of Graves' disease was made according to American Thyroid Association guidelines. Patients for the study were recruited at an endocrinology department in Xi'an, China. Each patient gave approximately 9.7 milliliters of peripheral blood, collected in an EDTA anticoagulant tube. Ficoll Paque Plus density gradient separation was used to isolate PBMCs, and no additional T cell sorting was done. An Agilent 2100 Bioanalyzer and agarose gel were used to check RNA quality, and a NanoDrop 2000 was used to measure RNA concentration.

What the authors observed across the whole study: TRBV28, TRBJ1-2 and TRBJ2-5 were preferentially used in persistent disease, while TRBV20-1 and TRBJ2-1 were favored in newly diagnosed disease. Compared with newly diagnosed patients, persistent Graves' disease patients had lower TCR Shannon entropy and fewer highly expanded clones, which suggests clonal expansion. The authors noted that the small sample size was a limitation that may lower accuracy. A larger number of public clonotypes was shared among persistent patients (more than 2,500) than among newly diagnosed patients (approximately 1,000). Because the primary lesion, thyroid tissue, could not be accessed, the study looked at peripheral blood alone. Sequencing and analysis were limited to the TCR beta chain.

Many counts were recorded for this clonotype. Its specific antigen is unknown. Base qualities were left out, and no much larger clone turns up one base away. Library creation used multiplex PCR. For sequencing, an Illumina HiSeq 4000 was employed. iRepertoire HTBI primers and Arm-PCR amplification of CDR3 regions were used to construct TCR beta libraries. Before sequencing, the PCR products went through gel purification. The study's own analysis went as follows. Across samples, 60 to 80 TRBV and roughly 15 TRBJ segments were identified and used for gene usage analysis of CDR3 amino acid clonotypes. COPE and FqMerger were used to merge the filtered high-quality paired reads into contigs. Contigs were aligned with BLAST to IMGT TRBV, TRBD and TRBJ reference genes, and CDR3 was defined per IMGT. Any clonotype with a frequency above 0.1% was classified as a highly expanded clone. Shannon entropy was used to measure repertoire diversity, and the Gini coefficient was used to measure V-J evenness. Clonotypes shared by more than one individual were considered public. TCRdb reworked the public reads: Q25 trimming with fastp, MiXCR clone assembly, productive beta chains retained. Identical CDR3 protein sequences are pooled into one entry, listed with their most common genes and DNA. TCRdb's processing, not the authors' own work, is the source of the V and J calls. The sample table records under 500,000 distinct CDR3 sequences; around 15% of these occur just once. The ten largest clones capture over 8.5% of the sample.

The same sample was also studied in work on T cells in Graves' hyperthyroidism and ophthalmopathy. From the second report: Graves' hyperthyroidism was defined as stable when no progression to ophthalmopathy occurred over 18 months of follow-up. Hyperthyroidism patients were newly diagnosed, with disease duration under 2 months, and aged 18 to 65 years. Any patient with an uncontrolled infection, another autoimmune disease, pregnancy or lactation was excluded. Clinical symptoms, serum thyroxine and TRAb, thyroid ultrasound, and orbital computed tomography formed the basis for the diagnoses. A first-round RT-PCR of the TCR CDR3 used the HTBI primer set with the Qiagen OneStep RT-PCR kit. Blood samples also contained most of the expanded thyroid clonotypes (frequency above 0.001), which suggests that blood repertoires may reflect thyroid immune responses. A 13 V-J signature model separated ophthalmopathy from stable hyperthyroidism, with over 85% sensitivity and roughly 82% specificity in cross-validation and 80%/75% in testing. In validation, the model predicted progression to ophthalmopathy a median of approximately 6.3 months before onset, with about 70% sensitivity and 72.22% specificity. To identify TCR V-J signatures that set the groups apart, the researchers used a discovery cohort of more than 95 patients, made up of 40 to 45 with Graves' ophthalmopathy and 55 to 65 with stable Graves' hyperthyroidism. Whether ophthalmopathy could be predicted prospectively was tested in an independent validation cohort made up of 18 hyperthyroidism patients plus 17 patients who later progressed to ophthalmopathy. For training and testing, the roughly 100 patients in the discovery cohort were randomly divided in a 7:3 ratio. In roughly six Graves' hyperthyroidism patients, the study also compared T-cell repertoires from thyroid tissue with T-cell repertoires from blood. After blood sampling, hyperthyroidism patients were treated with methimazole at a starting dose of 30 mg daily, and ophthalmopathy patients were treated with high-dose intravenous methylprednisolone. Libraries were constructed in a second round of multiplex PCR, after which size selection and purification were performed. Libraries were sequenced paired-end with 100 bp reads on an Illumina HiSeq2000. SOAPnuke was used to process the raw data, removing reads that contained adapters or uncalled bases, had a mean Phred below 15, or lacked an exact match to the constant primer or identifier. COPE v1.2.5 was used to merge high-quality paired reads, and clonotypes were defined as unique nucleotide sequences. MiTCR v1.1 was used to align the clonotypes against IMGT TRBV, TRBD and TRBJ reference segments. Analysis was restricted to V-J combinations with a frequency above 0.0001, which covered roughly 99% of repertoires. A TCS score was defined as the ratio of F50 (clonal expansion) to E x V (chaos), with BLOSUM62-based TCRdist applied between CDR3 peptides within each V-J. Welch's t-statistics and random forest reduced 450 to 600 V-J features to 10 to 15, which were used in a naive Bayes classifier (R e1071). Sample size was not statistically predetermined, and blinding of investigators to group allocation was not performed. The paper reports TCR Vbeta CDR3 sequencing of over 120 peripheral blood samples: fewer than 50 ophthalmopathy, about 75 hyperthyroidism and 17 progressor patients.

The source of this sequence is a woman aged 25 to 45 with Graves disease. Donor details come from another sample of the same person, matched by shared clones. This specimen was peripheral blood mononuclear cells (PBMCs), taken at new diagnosis, from a patient treated with antithyroid drugs. The sequence is built from TRBV28 and TRBJ2-1; TRBD2 aligns with 13 central bases. The CDR3 protein is CASILGGTSGKNEQFF. The DNA is TGTGCCAGCATCCTGGGGGGGACTAGCGGGAAAAATGAGCAGTTCTTC. Supplemented by the reference TRBV28 and TRBJ2-1 proteins around the CDR3, the complete variable domain is DVKVTQSSRYLVKRTGEKVFLECVQDMDHENMFWYRQDPGLGLRLIYFSYDVKMKEKGDIPEGYSVSREKKERFSLILESASTNQTSMYLCASILGGTSGKNEQFFGPGTRLTVL.